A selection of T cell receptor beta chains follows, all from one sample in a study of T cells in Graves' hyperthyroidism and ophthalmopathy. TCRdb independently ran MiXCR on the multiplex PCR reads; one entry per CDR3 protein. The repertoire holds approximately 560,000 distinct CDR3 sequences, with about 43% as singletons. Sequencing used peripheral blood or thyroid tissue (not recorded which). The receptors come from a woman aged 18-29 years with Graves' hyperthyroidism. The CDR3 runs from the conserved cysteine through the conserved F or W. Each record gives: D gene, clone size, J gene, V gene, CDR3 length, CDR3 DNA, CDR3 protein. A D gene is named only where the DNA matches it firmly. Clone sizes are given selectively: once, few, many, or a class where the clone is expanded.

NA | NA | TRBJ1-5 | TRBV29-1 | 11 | TGCAGTGAAGGTGGCGGGCAGCCCCAGCATTTT | CSEGGGQPQHF
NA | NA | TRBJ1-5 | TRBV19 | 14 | TGTGCCAGTAGTGATACAGGGCGCAATCAGCCCCAGCATTTT | CASSDTGRNQPQHF
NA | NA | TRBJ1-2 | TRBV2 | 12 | TGTGCCAGCAGTGAAGATGGCAGGGGCTACACCTTC | CASSEDGRGYTF
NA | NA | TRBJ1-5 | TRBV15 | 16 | TGTGCCACCAGCACAGAGACCCGATATAGCAATCAGCCCCAGCATTTT | CATSTETRYSNQPQHF
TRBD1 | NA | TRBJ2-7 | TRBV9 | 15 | TGTGCCAGCAGCGAGGGGACAGGGGGAATTTACGAGCAGTACTTC | CASSEGTGGIYEQYF
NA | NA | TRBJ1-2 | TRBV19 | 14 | TGTGCCAGTAGTACCCACCTGAGCAGGCAGAGCTACACCTTC | CASSTHLSRQSYTF
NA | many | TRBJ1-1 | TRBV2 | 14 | TGTGCCAGCAGTGAGGGGGGAGAGAACACTGAAGCTTTCTTT | CASSEGGENTEAFF
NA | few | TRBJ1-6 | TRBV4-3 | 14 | TGCGCCAGCGAAAGGACACCTTTTAATTCACCCCTCCACTTT | CASERTPFNSPLHF
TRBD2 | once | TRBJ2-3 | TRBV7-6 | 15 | TGTGCCAGCAGCTTACTAGCGGTAACCACAGATACGCAGTATTTT | CASSLLAVTTDTQYF
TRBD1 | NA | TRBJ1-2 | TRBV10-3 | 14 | TGTGCCATCAGCTACGGGACAGGGGAAGTGGGCTACACCTTC | CAISYGTGEVGYTF
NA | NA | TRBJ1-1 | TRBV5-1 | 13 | TGCGCCAGCAGCTGGTCGGGCGGCACTGAAGCTTTCTTT | CASSWSGGTEAFF
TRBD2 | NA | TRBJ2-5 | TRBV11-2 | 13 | TGTGCCAGCAGTCCGGGACTAGCGGGGACCCAGTACTTC | CASSPGLAGTQYF
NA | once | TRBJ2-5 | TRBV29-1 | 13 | TGCAGCGTTGACGCGGCGAACCAAGAGACCCAGTACTTC | CSVDAANQETQYF
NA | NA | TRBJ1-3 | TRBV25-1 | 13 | TGTGCTCTACAGGGCGACTCTGGAAACACCATATATTTT | CALQGDSGNTIYF
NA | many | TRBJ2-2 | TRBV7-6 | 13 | TGTGCCAGCAGCCCTTGGGGCACCGGGGAGCTGTTTTTT | CASSPWGTGELFF
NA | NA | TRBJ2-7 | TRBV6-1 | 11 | TGTGCCAGCAGTGATCTTGTCGAGCAGTACTTC | CASSDLVEQYF
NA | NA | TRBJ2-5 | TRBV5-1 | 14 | TGCGCCAGCAGCTTGGGGACCCCAGGTCAGCCCCAGTACTTC | CASSLGTPGQPQYF
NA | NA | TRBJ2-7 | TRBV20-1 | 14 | TGCAGTGCTCCAACAGGGTTCCTCTCCTACGAGCAGTACTTC | CSAPTGFLSYEQYF
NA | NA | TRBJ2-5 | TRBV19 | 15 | TGTGCCAGTAGTGTGCCTTGGGCGGGCGGGGAGACCCAGTACTTC | CASSVPWAGGETQYF
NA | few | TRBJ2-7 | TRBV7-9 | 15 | TGTGCCAGCAGTCCCAGCGGCTTGAGTACGGGCGAGCAGTACTTC | CASSPSGLSTGEQYF
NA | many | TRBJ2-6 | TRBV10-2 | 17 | TGCGCCATCTCGTCCGGGACGGTGATCTCTGGGGCCAACGTCCTGACTTTC | CAISSGTVISGANVLTF
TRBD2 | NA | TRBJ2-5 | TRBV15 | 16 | TGTGCCACCAGCAGACTCACCGGCGGGGGGAGAGAGACCCAGTACTTC | CATSRLTGGGRETQYF
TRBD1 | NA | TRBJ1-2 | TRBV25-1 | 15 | TGTGCCAGCAGCTCGGCCTCGACAGGGAGCTATGGCTACACCTTC | CASSSASTGSYGYTF
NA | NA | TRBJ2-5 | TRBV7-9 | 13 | TGTGCCAGCAGCGCCTACTACGGGGAGACCCAGTACTTC | CASSAYYGETQYF
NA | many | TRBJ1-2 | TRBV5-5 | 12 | TGTGCCAGCACGGCCAGGACCTATGGCTACACCTTC | CASTARTYGYTF
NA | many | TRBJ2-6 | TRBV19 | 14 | TGTGCCAGTAGTATGCCTGTGGGGGCCAACGTCCTGACTTTC | CASSMPVGANVLTF
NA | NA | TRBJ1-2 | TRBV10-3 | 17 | TGTGCCAGCAGTAACATGGAGAGGCCCACGGAGACGGATGGCTACACCTTC | CASSNMERPTETDGYTF
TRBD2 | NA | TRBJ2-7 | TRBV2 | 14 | TGTGCCAGCAGATCTAGCGGGACCTTCTACGAGCAGTACTTC | CASRSSGTFYEQYF
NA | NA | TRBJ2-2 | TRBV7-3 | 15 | TGTGCCAGCAGCTCGCGGGACTCCTACACCGGGGAGCTGTGTTTT | CASSSRDSYTGELCF
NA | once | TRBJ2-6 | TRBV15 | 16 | TGTGCCACCAGCAGCCAAGTGGACGTATGGGCCAACGTCCTGACTTTC | CATSSQVDVWANVLTF
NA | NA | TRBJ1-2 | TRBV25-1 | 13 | TGTGCCAGCAGTGAATATGGGGACTATGGCTACACCTTC | CASSEYGDYGYTF
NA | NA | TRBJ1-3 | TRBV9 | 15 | TGTGCCAGCAGCGTAGGATTGGGGTCTGGAAACACCATATATTTT | CASSVGLGSGNTIYF
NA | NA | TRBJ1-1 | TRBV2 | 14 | TGTGCCAGCAGTGCTAGAGAGAGGGACACTGAAGCTTTCTTT | CASSARERDTEAFF
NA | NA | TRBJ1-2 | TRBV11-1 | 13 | TGTGCCAGACTACGGACGGGGAACTATGGCTACACCTTC | CARLRTGNYGYTF
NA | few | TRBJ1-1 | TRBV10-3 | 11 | TGTGCCATCAGGTTTCGACAGGAAGCTTTCTTT | CAIRFRQEAFF
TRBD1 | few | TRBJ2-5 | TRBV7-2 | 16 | TGTGCCAGCAGCCAGCAGCTGACGACAGGGCGAGAGACCCAGTACTTC | CASSQQLTTGRETQYF
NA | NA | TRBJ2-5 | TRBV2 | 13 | TGTGCCAGCAGTATCAGGCGCCAAGAGACCCAGTACTTC | CASSIRRQETQYF